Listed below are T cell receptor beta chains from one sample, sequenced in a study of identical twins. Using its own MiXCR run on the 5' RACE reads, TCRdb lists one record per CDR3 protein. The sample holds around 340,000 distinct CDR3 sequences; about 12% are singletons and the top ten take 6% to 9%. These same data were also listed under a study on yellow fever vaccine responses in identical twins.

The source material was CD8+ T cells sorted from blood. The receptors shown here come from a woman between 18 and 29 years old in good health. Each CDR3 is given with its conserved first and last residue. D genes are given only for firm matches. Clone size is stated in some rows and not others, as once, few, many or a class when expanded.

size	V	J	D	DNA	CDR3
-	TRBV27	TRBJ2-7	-	TGTGCCAGCAGTTTTGCTCACGAGCAGTACTTC	CASSFAHEQYF
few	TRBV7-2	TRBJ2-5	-	TGTGCCAGCAGCGCCTACAGGGCCCAAGAGACCCAGTACTTC	CASSAYRAQETQYF
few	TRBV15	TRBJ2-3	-	TGTGCCACCAGCAGCCTAAGGGGGGGCGGCACAGATACGCAGTATTTT	CATSSLRGGGTDTQYF
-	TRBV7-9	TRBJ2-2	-	TGTGCCACCCGGGAACCTATTAGCCACACCGGGGAGCTGTTTTTT	CATREPISHTGELFF
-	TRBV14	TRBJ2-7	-	TGTGCCAGCAGCCTCCGACAAGCCTACGAGCAGTACTTC	CASSLRQAYEQYF
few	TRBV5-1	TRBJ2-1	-	TGCGCCAGCAGCAATAAGGACTCCTCCACGAGCAATGAGCAGTTCTTC	CASSNKDSSTSNEQFF
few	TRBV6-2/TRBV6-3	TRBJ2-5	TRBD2	TGTGCCAGCAGTTTTGGGCCCGAACTAGCGGGCCGAGAGACCCAGTACTTC	CASSFGPELAGRETQYF
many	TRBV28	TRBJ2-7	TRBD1	TGTGCCAGCAGTTTGCAGGGGGCGGACGAGCAGTACTTC	CASSLQGADEQYF
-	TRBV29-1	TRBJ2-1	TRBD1	TGCAGCGTTGAAGGGCGGGACAGGGATTCTAAGCAGTTCTTC	CSVEGRDRDSKQFF
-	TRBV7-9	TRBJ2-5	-	TGTGCCACCTCGGGTGGGACCCAGTACTTC	CATSGGTQYF
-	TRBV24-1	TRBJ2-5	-	TGTGCCACCAGTCCGCGACAGCAAGAGACCCAGTACTTC	CATSPRQQETQYF
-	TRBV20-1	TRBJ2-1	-	TGCAGTGCTAGAGCCACAGATTACAATGAGCAGTTCTTC	CSARATDYNEQFF
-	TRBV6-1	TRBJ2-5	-	TGTGCCAGCATCGAGGGAGGGGGAAGTGGAGAGACCCAGTACTTC	CASIEGGGSGETQYF
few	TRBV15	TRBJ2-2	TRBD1	TGTGCCACCAGCAGGGGACAGGGGCCCGGCACCGGGGAGCTGTTTTTT	CATSRGQGPGTGELFF
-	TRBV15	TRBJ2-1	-	TGTGCCACCAGCCCAAATGGGGGGGGGCACAATGAGCAGTTCTTC	CATSPNGGGHNEQFF
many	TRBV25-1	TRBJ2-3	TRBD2	TGTGCCAGCAGTGAATTTCCCCCCGATCTAGCGGGGGGGCCAGGGCTAAAAGATACGCAGTATTTT	CASSEFPPDLAGGPGLKDTQYF
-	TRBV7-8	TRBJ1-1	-	TGTGCCAGCAGCTCGACAAGGACAGAAGCTTTCTTT	CASSSTRTEAFF
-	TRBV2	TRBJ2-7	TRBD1	TGTGCCAGCAGCGCGCAGACAGGGGCAAGCTCCTACGAGCAGTACTTC	CASSAQTGASSYEQYF
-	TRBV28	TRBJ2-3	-	TGTGCCAGCCCCCGTTGGCGAACATGGGGGCAGTATTTT	CASPRWRTWGQYF
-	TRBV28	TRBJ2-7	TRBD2	TGTGCCAGCAGTCCCCCCTTAGCGGGAGTGGGGGGTTACGAGCAGTACTTC	CASSPPLAGVGGYEQYF
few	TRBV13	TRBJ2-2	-	TGTGCCAGCAGCTTGCATCAGAGCGGGGAGCTGTTTTTT	CASSLHQSGELFF
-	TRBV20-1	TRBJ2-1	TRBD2	TGCAGTGCTAGAGGTCGACTAGCGGGACCATACAATGAGCAGTTCTTC	CSARGRLAGPYNEQFF
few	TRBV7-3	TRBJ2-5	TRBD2	TGTGCCAGCAGCCCGGGACTAGCGGTCCTACAAGAGACCCAGTACTTC	CASSPGLAVLQETQYF
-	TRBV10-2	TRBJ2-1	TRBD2	TGCGCCAGCAGTGAGCGGGGGGTAATGGGTGAGCAGTTCTTC	CASSERGVMGEQFF